These T cell receptor beta chains were read from a single sample in a study of T-cell memory formation after mild COVID-19. A single record per CDR3 protein comes from TCRdb applying MiXCR to the 5' RACE reads. The sample contains about 320,000 distinct CDR3 sequences, roughly an eighth of which appear only once. The material sequenced was PBMCs or a T cell subset sorted from them (not recorded which). The receptors shown here come from a man aged 18 to 35 who had mild COVID-19 (a few samples of this study predate the infection). Cell type and time point are not known. Both conserved end residues are part of each CDR3. A D gene is named only where the DNA matches it firmly. A clone size is listed for some rows: how often the clone was seen (once, few, many), or a class if it is expanded.

cdr3_nt: TGTGCCAGCAGTTACTCCCAGCGGGGGGGCCACGAGCAGTTCTTC
cdr3_aa: CASSYSQRGGHEQFF
j_call: TRBJ2-1
v_call: TRBV6-2/TRBV6-3
d_call: TRBD2
clone_size: -

cdr3_nt: TGTGCCAGCAGTTACCACCGCCGGGCAGGGGGACCCGGGGAGCTGTTTTTT
cdr3_aa: CASSYHRRAGGPGELFF
j_call: TRBJ2-2
v_call: TRBV6-6
d_call: TRBD1
clone_size: -

cdr3_nt: TGTGCCAGTAGGAAAACGGACAGGATGGGAGGCTACACCTTC
cdr3_aa: CASRKTDRMGGYTF
j_call: TRBJ1-2
v_call: TRBV19
d_call: TRBD1
clone_size: few

cdr3_nt: TGCGCCAGCAGCTTGACGATGGCGGGGGGCTCCTACGAGCAGTACTTC
cdr3_aa: CASSLTMAGGSYEQYF
j_call: TRBJ2-7
v_call: TRBV5-1
d_call: TRBD2
clone_size: -

cdr3_nt: TGCAGCGTTGAAAAGAGCGGGGGGGCCTACGAGCAGTACTTC
cdr3_aa: CSVEKSGGAYEQYF
j_call: TRBJ2-7
v_call: TRBV29-1
d_call: TRBD2
clone_size: many

cdr3_nt: TGTGCCAGCAGTTTCACAGGGTCTGAAGAGACCCAGTACTTC
cdr3_aa: CASSFTGSEETQYF
j_call: TRBJ2-5
v_call: TRBV12-3/TRBV12-4
d_call: -
clone_size: -

cdr3_nt: TGCGCCAGCAGCCAAGGGGGGACAGACACAGATACGCAGTATTTT
cdr3_aa: CASSQGGTDTDTQYF
j_call: TRBJ2-3
v_call: TRBV4-1
d_call: TRBD1
clone_size: few

cdr3_nt: TGTGCCAGCTTTTCGGGGAGGGGGCGTATCGGCCATGGCTACACCTTC
cdr3_aa: CASFSGRGRIGHGYTF
j_call: TRBJ1-2
v_call: TRBV7-8
d_call: TRBD1
clone_size: few

cdr3_nt: TGTGCCAGCAGGCAGGGAAACACAGATACGCAGTATTTT
cdr3_aa: CASRQGNTDTQYF
j_call: TRBJ2-3
v_call: TRBV7-3
d_call: -
clone_size: -

cdr3_nt: TGTGCCAGCAGTTTACAGGGCTGGACTGAAGCTTTCTTT
cdr3_aa: CASSLQGWTEAFF
j_call: TRBJ1-1
v_call: TRBV12-3/TRBV12-4
d_call: -
clone_size: few

cdr3_nt: TGCGCCAGCAGCTTAGCGACGGGGGGGCCAGAGACCCAGTACTTC
cdr3_aa: CASSLATGGPETQYF
j_call: TRBJ2-5
v_call: TRBV5-1
d_call: TRBD2
clone_size: -

cdr3_nt: TGTGCCAGCAGCCAAGGTTTGGATCCCGCCTACGAAGCTTTCTTT
cdr3_aa: CASSQGLDPAYEAFF
j_call: TRBJ1-1
v_call: TRBV3-1
d_call: -
clone_size: few

cdr3_nt: TGTGCCATCAGTGGCCCCCCGGGGGACACTGAAGCTTTCTTT
cdr3_aa: CAISGPPGDTEAFF
j_call: TRBJ1-1
v_call: TRBV10-3
d_call: -
clone_size: few

cdr3_nt: TGCGCCAGCAGCGACCAGGACAGGGGAAACACCGGGGAGCTGTTTTTT
cdr3_aa: CASSDQDRGNTGELFF
j_call: TRBJ2-2
v_call: TRBV4-3
d_call: TRBD1
clone_size: -

cdr3_nt: TGTGCCAGCAGCCCAAGGGTATTAGCGGGGGTCACAGATACGCAGTATTTT
cdr3_aa: CASSPRVLAGVTDTQYF
j_call: TRBJ2-3
v_call: TRBV7-8
d_call: TRBD2
clone_size: few

cdr3_nt: TGTGCTAGCAGCCCCCGGGACAGGGGGTTTCAAGAGACCCAGTACTTC
cdr3_aa: CASSPRDRGFQETQYF
j_call: TRBJ2-5
v_call: TRBV7-7
d_call: TRBD1
clone_size: -

cdr3_nt: TGTGCCACCCAGCGGGCAGGTAGCTCTGGAAACACCATATATTTT
cdr3_aa: CATQRAGSSGNTIYF
j_call: TRBJ1-3
v_call: TRBV10-3
d_call: -
clone_size: -

cdr3_nt: TGCGCCAGCAGCGGCCGGGACACAGATACGCAGTATTTT
cdr3_aa: CASSGRDTDTQYF
j_call: TRBJ2-3
v_call: TRBV5-1
d_call: -
clone_size: few

cdr3_nt: TGTGCCAGCAGCCGAATTGACAGGGCACACACCGGGGAGCTGTTTTTT
cdr3_aa: CASSRIDRAHTGELFF
j_call: TRBJ2-2
v_call: TRBV4-2
d_call: TRBD1
clone_size: -

cdr3_nt: TGTGCCAGCAGCTATAGCGGGGGGGCCTGGGAGACCCAGTACTTC
cdr3_aa: CASSYSGGAWETQYF
j_call: TRBJ2-5
v_call: TRBV6-2/TRBV6-3
d_call: TRBD2
clone_size: -

cdr3_nt: TGTGCCAGCAGTTTTCGGAGGACTTCGCTCTACAATGAGCAGTTCTTC
cdr3_aa: CASSFRRTSLYNEQFF
j_call: TRBJ2-1
v_call: TRBV12-3/TRBV12-4
d_call: -
clone_size: few

cdr3_nt: TGTGCCAGCAACCAGGGGGTAGGTCAGCCCCAGCATTTT
cdr3_aa: CASNQGVGQPQHF
j_call: TRBJ1-5
v_call: TRBV4-2
d_call: TRBD1
clone_size: few

cdr3_nt: TGTGCCAGCAGGGAGGGGACAGCTCAAGAGACCCAGTACTTC
cdr3_aa: CASREGTAQETQYF
j_call: TRBJ2-5
v_call: TRBV12-3/TRBV12-4
d_call: -
clone_size: -

cdr3_nt: TGCAGTGCTAGGTCAGGGATTGCCTATAATTCACCCCTCCACTTT
cdr3_aa: CSARSGIAYNSPLHF
j_call: TRBJ1-6
v_call: TRBV20-1
d_call: -
clone_size: -

cdr3_nt: TGTGCCAGCAGGAATAACGAGGACACCGGGGAGCTGTTTTTT
cdr3_aa: CASRNNEDTGELFF
j_call: TRBJ2-2
v_call: TRBV6-2/TRBV6-3
d_call: -
clone_size: -

cdr3_nt: TGTGCCAGCAGCTTAGAAGCCTACAATGAGCAGTTCTTC
cdr3_aa: CASSLEAYNEQFF
j_call: TRBJ2-1
v_call: TRBV7-2
d_call: -
clone_size: -

cdr3_nt: TGTGCCAGCAGTTACGACACCGCTGGAAACACCATATATTTT
cdr3_aa: CASSYDTAGNTIYF
j_call: TRBJ1-3
v_call: TRBV6-5
d_call: -
clone_size: many

cdr3_nt: TGTGCCAGCAGCCGCGGCGGGACAGGTAATCAGCCCCAGCATTTT
cdr3_aa: CASSRGGTGNQPQHF
j_call: TRBJ1-5
v_call: TRBV6-5
d_call: TRBD1
clone_size: -

cdr3_nt: TGTGCCAGCAGCTCGGGACTAGCGGGATACAATGAGCAGTTCTTC
cdr3_aa: CASSSGLAGYNEQFF
j_call: TRBJ2-1
v_call: TRBV11-2
d_call: TRBD2
clone_size: many

cdr3_nt: TGTGCCAGCAGCTCTGCCAGGGGGATAGCTGATGCTTTCTTT
cdr3_aa: CASSSARGIADAFF
j_call: TRBJ1-1
v_call: TRBV7-9
d_call: TRBD1
clone_size: few

cdr3_nt: TGCAGTGCTAGACTAGCGGGGGGGTACAATGAGCAGTTCTTC
cdr3_aa: CSARLAGGYNEQFF
j_call: TRBJ2-1
v_call: TRBV20-1
d_call: TRBD2
clone_size: many

cdr3_nt: TGCAGCGTTGAACAGGGTGTCCCTAACTATGGCTACACCTTC
cdr3_aa: CSVEQGVPNYGYTF
j_call: TRBJ1-2
v_call: TRBV29-1
d_call: -
clone_size: -

cdr3_nt: TGCGCCAGCAGCCAATCGCGGGGGAGCACAGATACGCAGTATTTT
cdr3_aa: CASSQSRGSTDTQYF
j_call: TRBJ2-3
v_call: TRBV4-3
d_call: TRBD2
clone_size: few

cdr3_nt: TGTGCCAGCCGAGTTACCGGGACAGGGGGACTTTCAACTGAAGCTTTCTTT
cdr3_aa: CASRVTGTGGLSTEAFF
j_call: TRBJ1-1
v_call: TRBV28
d_call: TRBD1
clone_size: many

cdr3_nt: TGCAGCGTGGGAGCGGGACAATACGAGCAGTACTTC
cdr3_aa: CSVGAGQYEQYF
j_call: TRBJ2-7
v_call: TRBV29-1
d_call: -
clone_size: -

cdr3_nt: TGTGCCAGCAGCTTAGGCCGGGGGCCAACCGGGGAGCTGTTTTTT
cdr3_aa: CASSLGRGPTGELFF
j_call: TRBJ2-2
v_call: TRBV7-2
d_call: -
clone_size: few

cdr3_nt: TGTGCCAGCAGCCCCACCCGGACCGATTATGGCTACACCTTC
cdr3_aa: CASSPTRTDYGYTF
j_call: TRBJ1-2
v_call: TRBV7-9
d_call: -
clone_size: -

cdr3_nt: TGCGCCAGCAGCTTGTTAGGACAGGGGGATAATGAGCAGTTCTTC
cdr3_aa: CASSLLGQGDNEQFF
j_call: TRBJ2-1
v_call: TRBV5-1
d_call: TRBD1
clone_size: few

cdr3_nt: TGTGCCAGCAGTTACTCCGGACCAAATGAGCAGTTCTTC
cdr3_aa: CASSYSGPNEQFF
j_call: TRBJ2-1
v_call: TRBV6-6
d_call: -
clone_size: few

cdr3_nt: TGTGCCAGCAGCGGCCGAGGGCAGCCCCAGCATTTT
cdr3_aa: CASSGRGQPQHF
j_call: TRBJ1-5
v_call: TRBV7-2
d_call: -
clone_size: few

cdr3_nt: TGTGCCAGCAGCAACAGGGGGCAGGGTGAAAAACTGTTTTTT
cdr3_aa: CASSNRGQGEKLFF
j_call: TRBJ1-4
v_call: TRBV7-6
d_call: TRBD1
clone_size: few

cdr3_nt: TGTGCCAGCAGCGCCGGGCCGACCTACGAGCAGTACTTC
cdr3_aa: CASSAGPTYEQYF
j_call: TRBJ2-7
v_call: TRBV5-6
d_call: -
clone_size: few

cdr3_nt: TGTGCCAGCAGTTACGCGAGGAATGAGCAGTTCTTC
cdr3_aa: CASSYARNEQFF
j_call: TRBJ2-1
v_call: TRBV6-2/TRBV6-3
d_call: -
clone_size: few

cdr3_nt: TGCGCCAGCAGCCCCTACAGGGACATCACCGGGGAGCTGTTTTTT
cdr3_aa: CASSPYRDITGELFF
j_call: TRBJ2-2
v_call: TRBV4-3
d_call: -
clone_size: -

cdr3_nt: TGTGCCAGCAGGGGAGGGACGGCTGGGAAACTGTTTTTT
cdr3_aa: CASRGGTAGKLFF
j_call: TRBJ1-4
v_call: TRBV6-5
d_call: -
clone_size: few

cdr3_nt: TGTGCCACCAGTGATTCGTGGGAGGGAGACAATGAGCAGTTCTTC
cdr3_aa: CATSDSWEGDNEQFF
j_call: TRBJ2-1
v_call: TRBV24-1
d_call: TRBD2
clone_size: -

cdr3_nt: TGTGCCAGCAGCCAAGTAGGGGGAGATACGCAGTATTTT
cdr3_aa: CASSQVGGDTQYF
j_call: TRBJ2-3
v_call: TRBV3-1
d_call: -
clone_size: -

cdr3_nt: TGCAGTGCTAGAGTAGGGGGGTTAAACACCGGGGAGCTGTTTTTT
cdr3_aa: CSARVGGLNTGELFF
j_call: TRBJ2-2
v_call: TRBV20-1
d_call: -
clone_size: few

cdr3_nt: TGTGCCAGCAGATACACCGCTGATGCCGGGGAGCTGTTTTTT
cdr3_aa: CASRYTADAGELFF
j_call: TRBJ2-2
v_call: TRBV7-2
d_call: -
clone_size: many

cdr3_nt: TGTGCCAGCAGTTTTGAACAGGGCGGTGAAGCTTTCTTT
cdr3_aa: CASSFEQGGEAFF
j_call: TRBJ1-1
v_call: TRBV12-3/TRBV12-4
d_call: -
clone_size: -

cdr3_nt: TGCGCCAGCAGCCTGAGCGGACAGGGCACCTACGAGCAGTACTTC
cdr3_aa: CASSLSGQGTYEQYF
j_call: TRBJ2-7
v_call: TRBV5-1
d_call: TRBD1
clone_size: -

cdr3_nt: TGTGCCAGCAGCCCCCGACAGTCCTCCTACGAGCAGTACTTC
cdr3_aa: CASSPRQSSYEQYF
j_call: TRBJ2-7
v_call: TRBV7-2
d_call: -
clone_size: many

cdr3_nt: TGCAGTGCTAGGGGGACTGAAGCATGGGCAACTAATGAAAAACTGTTTTTT
cdr3_aa: CSARGTEAWATNEKLFF
j_call: TRBJ1-4
v_call: TRBV20-1
d_call: -
clone_size: few

cdr3_nt: TGTGCCAGCAGCGTAGAGGGACAGAATTACAATGAGCAGTTCTTC
cdr3_aa: CASSVEGQNYNEQFF
j_call: TRBJ2-1
v_call: TRBV9
d_call: TRBD1
clone_size: -

cdr3_nt: TGTGCCAGCAGCTTAAGTAGACCGGAGTATGGCTACACCTTC
cdr3_aa: CASSLSRPEYGYTF
j_call: TRBJ1-2
v_call: TRBV7-2
d_call: -
clone_size: many